This is a list of T cell receptor beta chains from one sample in a study of T-cell reconstitution after alpha-beta-depleted transplantation in children. TCRdb re-called the PCR reads with MiXCR, one entry per CDR3 protein. This table has hundreds of thousands of distinct CDR3 sequences, approximately 15% appearing once. This specimen was PBMCs, mostly from graft donor cells, taken 360 days after TCRalphabeta/CD19-depleted stem cell transplant. Receptors originate from a male patient younger than 18 who had a stem cell transplant for acute lymphoblastic leukemia, so the T cells may come from the graft donor. CDR3s include the opening cysteine and the closing phenylalanine or tryptophan. D genes are given only for firm matches. The size field is filled for only some rows; it gives once, few, many or a size class.

V: TRBV11-3; J: TRBJ2-5; size: few; D: NA; DNA: TGTGCCAGCAGCTTAGGCGATGGCGGGGAAGAGACCCAGTACTTC; CDR3: CASSLGDGGEETQYF
V: TRBV6-5; J: TRBJ2-2; size: many; D: TRBD2; DNA: TGTGCCAGCAGTTACTCGGGACTAGCGGGAGCCGGGGAGCTGTTTTTT; CDR3: CASSYSGLAGAGELFF
V: TRBV20-1; J: TRBJ2-2; size: many; D: TRBD2; DNA: TGCAGTGCCCGCCAACCTCTGGGGAGGGCCTCCGGGGAGCTGTTTTTT; CDR3: CSARQPLGRASGELFF
V: TRBV5-5; J: TRBJ2-7; size: NA; D: NA; DNA: TGTGCCAGCAGCTTCTCCTCGGGACACAACTACGAGCAGTACTTC; CDR3: CASSFSSGHNYEQYF
V: TRBV12-3/TRBV12-4; J: TRBJ2-1; size: many; D: NA; DNA: TGTGCCAGCACAGCCAGCGGCGTGTACAATGAGCAGTTCTTC; CDR3: CASTASGVYNEQFF
V: TRBV7-8; J: TRBJ2-3; size: once; D: NA; DNA: TGTGCCAGCAGCTTACGGCGACCTATTTTGCACCGCACAGATACGCAGTATTTT; CDR3: CASSLRRPILHRTDTQYF
V: TRBV11-2; J: TRBJ2-5; size: NA; D: TRBD2; DNA: TGTGCCAGCAGGAGCATAGCGGGAGGGCCGGTAACAACCCAGTACTTC; CDR3: CASRSIAGGPVTTQYF
V: TRBV5-1; J: TRBJ2-5; size: NA; D: NA; DNA: TGCGCCAGCAGCTTGGTTGTCAGCGGCCAAGAGACCCAGTACTTC; CDR3: CASSLVVSGQETQYF
V: TRBV20-1; J: TRBJ1-1; size: NA; D: NA; DNA: TGCAGTGCTAGACCGGACACCAACACTGAAGCTTTCTTT; CDR3: CSARPDTNTEAFF
V: TRBV11-2; J: TRBJ1-5; size: NA; D: NA; DNA: TGTGCCAGCAGCCGACCCGGTAAAGCCTCCAATCAGCCCCAGCATTTT; CDR3: CASSRPGKASNQPQHF
V: TRBV5-1; J: TRBJ2-3; size: few; D: TRBD1; DNA: TGCGCCAGCAGCTTCGGGGACAGGGTCAAAGTTGGGGATACGCAGTATTTT; CDR3: CASSFGDRVKVGDTQYF
V: TRBV12-3/TRBV12-4; J: TRBJ2-3; size: NA; D: NA; DNA: TGTGCCAGCCGGCGGCTTCAGAACGGTGCAGATACGCAGTATTTT; CDR3: CASRRLQNGADTQYF
V: TRBV3-1; J: TRBJ2-7; size: NA; D: TRBD2; DNA: TGTGCCAGCAGCCACCCAATAACTAGCGACGAGCAGTACTTC; CDR3: CASSHPITSDEQYF
V: TRBV5-5; J: TRBJ2-5; size: NA; D: NA; DNA: TGTGCCAGCAGCATTGACAGTTCACGGGAGACCCAGTACTTC; CDR3: CASSIDSSRETQYF
V: TRBV5-1; J: TRBJ1-1; size: many; D: TRBD1; DNA: TGCGCCAGCAGCGACGGGACAGGGGGACTTAGCACTGAAGCTTTCTTT; CDR3: CASSDGTGGLSTEAFF
V: TRBV5-6; J: TRBJ1-1; size: many; D: NA; DNA: TGTGCCAGCAGCTTGGCCAGGGCGGGGTTGGACACTGAAGCTTTCTTT; CDR3: CASSLARAGLDTEAFF
V: TRBV10-1; J: TRBJ2-2; size: NA; D: NA; DNA: TGCGTTTCTAGGGGGAACACCGGGGAGCTGTTTTTT; CDR3: CVSRGNTGELFF
V: TRBV5-1; J: TRBJ2-7; size: few; D: TRBD1; DNA: TGCGCCAGCAGCTTGCCACAGGGGGCCCACGAGCAGTACTTC; CDR3: CASSLPQGAHEQYF
V: TRBV5-1; J: TRBJ2-7; size: few; D: TRBD1; DNA: TGCGCCAGCAGCTTGGTAGTGGGACAGAGCTCCTACGAGCAGTACTTC; CDR3: CASSLVVGQSSYEQYF
V: TRBV12-3/TRBV12-4; J: TRBJ2-1; size: few; D: NA; DNA: TGTGCCAGCAGTTTGGGTAGGGCATTATACAATGAGCAGTTCTTC; CDR3: CASSLGRALYNEQFF
V: TRBV4-1; J: TRBJ2-5; size: many; D: NA; DNA: TGCGCCAGCAGCCAAGTTGGGTGGGAGACCCAGTACTTC; CDR3: CASSQVGWETQYF
V: TRBV6-2/TRBV6-3; J: TRBJ2-7; size: NA; D: NA; DNA: TGTGCCAGCAGTTACTCCCAAATCTACGAGCAGTACTTC; CDR3: CASSYSQIYEQYF
V: TRBV4-1; J: TRBJ2-1; size: few; D: TRBD1; DNA: TGCGCCAGCAGCCAAAGTCCAGGGGGCTCCTACAATGAGCAGTTCTTC; CDR3: CASSQSPGGSYNEQFF
V: TRBV5-5; J: TRBJ1-5; size: NA; D: NA; DNA: TGTGCCAGCAGCTTGTCCATAACCAGCAATCAGCCCCAGCATTTT; CDR3: CASSLSITSNQPQHF
V: TRBV7-8; J: TRBJ2-1; size: NA; D: NA; DNA: TGTGCCAGCCTACCGGGGTACAATGAGCAGTTCTTC; CDR3: CASLPGYNEQFF
V: TRBV7-2; J: TRBJ2-7; size: many; D: NA; DNA: TGTGCCAGCAGCTTTAGTAGGGGCAACGAGCAGTACTTC; CDR3: CASSFSRGNEQYF
V: TRBV28; J: TRBJ1-1; size: few; D: NA; DNA: TGTGCCAGCAGTTGGGTAACAACACCTTCAGCTTTCTTT; CDR3: CASSWVTTPSAFF
V: TRBV7-9; J: TRBJ2-7; size: few; D: TRBD2; DNA: TGTGCCAGCAGCCAAGTTCCTAGAGCGGGAGTCTACGAGCAGTACTTC; CDR3: CASSQVPRAGVYEQYF
V: TRBV12-3/TRBV12-4; J: TRBJ1-5; size: NA; D: NA; DNA: TGTGCCAGCAGTTTATCCGACTGGGAGCCCCAGCATTTT; CDR3: CASSLSDWEPQHF
V: TRBV19; J: TRBJ2-3; size: NA; D: NA; DNA: TGTGCCAGTACCCGGGACTCCGCCCCAGATACGCAGTATTTT; CDR3: CASTRDSAPDTQYF
V: TRBV5-1; J: TRBJ1-1; size: NA; D: TRBD1; DNA: TGCGCCAGCAGCCCCGGACAGGGAGGGAACACTGAAGCTTTCTTT; CDR3: CASSPGQGGNTEAFF
V: TRBV5-1; J: TRBJ2-5; size: NA; D: NA; DNA: TGCGCCAGCAGCTTGGTAGGGCCCCAAGAGACCCAGTACTTC; CDR3: CASSLVGPQETQYF
V: TRBV7-3; J: TRBJ2-3; size: few; D: NA; DNA: TGTGCCAGCAGCTTAGTCCCTCAGGGGCCTGGGGACACAGATACGCAGTATTTT; CDR3: CASSLVPQGPGDTDTQYF
V: TRBV7-3; J: TRBJ2-1; size: NA; D: NA; DNA: TGTGCCAGCAGCTCCACACTAGGCTATGAGCAGTTCTTC; CDR3: CASSSTLGYEQFF
V: TRBV20-1; J: TRBJ2-2; size: NA; D: TRBD2; DNA: TGCAGTGCTAGAAAGGGACTAGCTGCTGGGGAGCTGTTTTTT; CDR3: CSARKGLAAGELFF
V: TRBV5-1; J: TRBJ2-7; size: few; D: TRBD2; DNA: TGCGCCAGCAGCCGACTAGCGGGAGGGGTGGTCGAGCAGTACTTC; CDR3: CASSRLAGGVVEQYF
V: TRBV15; J: TRBJ2-1; size: few; D: NA; DNA: TGTGCCACCAGCAGAGATGGGGGGGAGCAGTTCTTC; CDR3: CATSRDGGEQFF
V: TRBV10-2; J: TRBJ1-4; size: few; D: NA; DNA: TGCGCCAGCAGCGCCGTAGGTGGGCAGGCGCGGGAAAAACTGTTTTTT; CDR3: CASSAVGGQAREKLFF
V: TRBV7-3; J: TRBJ2-3; size: NA; D: NA; DNA: TGTGCCAGCGGAGCCCGGAGGAGCGGTGGCACAGATACGCAGTATTTT; CDR3: CASGARRSGGTDTQYF
V: TRBV14; J: TRBJ2-1; size: few; D: NA; DNA: TGTGCCAGCAGCCAAGATTTTGGGGACCCCCGGCGGTTCTTC; CDR3: CASSQDFGDPRRFF
V: TRBV11-2; J: TRBJ1-2; size: few; D: NA; DNA: TGTGCCAGCATCAGAATCCGACAGAGGAACTATGGCTACACCTTC; CDR3: CASIRIRQRNYGYTF
V: TRBV6-2/TRBV6-3; J: TRBJ2-1; size: NA; D: NA; DNA: TGTGCCAGCAGGGGCCTGCCCTACAATGAGCAGTTCTTC; CDR3: CASRGLPYNEQFF
V: TRBV18; J: TRBJ2-1; size: few; D: TRBD2; DNA: TGTGCCAGCTCACCGGCCGCTACTAGCGACAAATACTACAATGAGCAGTTCTTC; CDR3: CASSPAATSDKYYNEQFF
V: TRBV7-8; J: TRBJ2-7; size: many; D: NA; DNA: TGTGCCAGCAGCTTAGGGCGCAGGACCTACGAGCAGTACTTC; CDR3: CASSLGRRTYEQYF
V: TRBV3-1; J: TRBJ2-7; size: many; D: TRBD2; DNA: TGTGCCAGCAGCCGAAGACTAGCGGGAGGTTACGAGCAGTACTTC; CDR3: CASSRRLAGGYEQYF
V: TRBV5-1; J: TRBJ2-7; size: few; D: TRBD1; DNA: TGCGCCAGCCAATGGACAGGGGGGACCTACGAGCAGTACTTC; CDR3: CASQWTGGTYEQYF
V: TRBV5-1; J: TRBJ2-2; size: many; D: NA; DNA: TGCGCCAGCAGCTTGGCAGGCTGGGGCACCGGGGAGCTGTTTTTT; CDR3: CASSLAGWGTGELFF
V: TRBV3-1; J: TRBJ2-1; size: once; D: TRBD1; DNA: TGTGCCAGCTGTTTAGGGACAGGGACCTCGAGCTCCTACAATGAGCAGTTCTTC; CDR3: CASCLGTGTSSSYNEQFF
V: TRBV7-2; J: TRBJ2-2; size: NA; D: NA; DNA: TGTGCCAGCAGCTTCGGAGCGGCCCTAGGGACCGGGGAGCTGTTTTTT; CDR3: CASSFGAALGTGELFF
V: TRBV29-1; J: TRBJ2-7; size: NA; D: TRBD2; DNA: TGCAGCGTTGATGGTACTAGCGGGAGAGCCTACGAGCAGTACTTC; CDR3: CSVDGTSGRAYEQYF
V: TRBV29-1; J: TRBJ2-7; size: many; D: NA; DNA: TGCAGCGTAAGTGTGGACAGCTACTACGAGCAGTACTTC; CDR3: CSVSVDSYYEQYF
V: TRBV20-1; J: TRBJ2-7; size: many; D: TRBD1; DNA: TGCAGTGCTAGAGGCGGCCCGGGACAGCTGTACTTC; CDR3: CSARGGPGQLYF
V: TRBV20-1; J: TRBJ2-2; size: NA; D: TRBD2; DNA: TGCAGTGCCAGAACCAGACTAGCGGCGACCGGGGAGCTGTTTTTT; CDR3: CSARTRLAATGELFF
V: TRBV7-9; J: TRBJ2-3; size: few; D: NA; DNA: TGTGCCAGCAGCTTAATTAGCTTCTTTCAGTATTTT; CDR3: CASSLISFFQYF
V: TRBV18; J: TRBJ1-1; size: NA; D: TRBD1; DNA: TGTGCCAGCTCCACGGACAGGATCTTCTCCACTGAAGCTTTCTTT; CDR3: CASSTDRIFSTEAFF
V: TRBV29-1; J: TRBJ2-1; size: few; D: NA; DNA: TGCAGCGTTCGGTTTTACAATGAGCAGTTCTTC; CDR3: CSVRFYNEQFF
V: TRBV28; J: TRBJ1-2; size: few; D: NA; DNA: TGTGCCAGCAGTTTGTGGGCAGGGCGGGACTATGGCTACACCTTC; CDR3: CASSLWAGRDYGYTF